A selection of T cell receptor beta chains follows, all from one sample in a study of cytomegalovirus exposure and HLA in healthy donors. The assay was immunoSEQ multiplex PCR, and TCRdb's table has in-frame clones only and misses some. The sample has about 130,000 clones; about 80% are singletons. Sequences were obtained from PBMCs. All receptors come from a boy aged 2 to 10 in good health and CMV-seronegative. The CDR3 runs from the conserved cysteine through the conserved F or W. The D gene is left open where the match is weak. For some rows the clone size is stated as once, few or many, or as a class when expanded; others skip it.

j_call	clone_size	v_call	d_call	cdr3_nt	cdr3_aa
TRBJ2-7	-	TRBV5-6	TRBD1	TGTGCCAGCAGCCGTAGGACAGGGGTCTCCTACGAGCAGTACTTC	CASSRRTGVSYEQYF
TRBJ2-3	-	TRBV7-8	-	TGTGCCAGCAGTCCAACCTTAGCGGCTAGCACAGATACGCAGTATTTT	CASSPTLAASTDTQYF
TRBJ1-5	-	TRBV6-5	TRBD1	TGTGCCAGCGCCCCGGACAGGGTCTTTTATCAGCCCCAGCATTTT	CASAPDRVFYQPQHF
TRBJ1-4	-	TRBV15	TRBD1	TGTGCCACCAGCAAAGAAGGAGGGACAGGGGCCGAAAAACTGTTTTTT	CATSKEGGTGAEKLFF
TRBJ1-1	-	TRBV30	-	TGTGCCTGGGGCGGGGGGGGGACCATGAACACTGAAGCTTTCTTT	CAWGGGGTMNTEAFF
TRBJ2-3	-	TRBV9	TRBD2	TGTGCCAGCAGCGGGGGACTAGCACTGGCAGGCGCAGATACGCAGTATTTT	CASSGGLALAGADTQYF
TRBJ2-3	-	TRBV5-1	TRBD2	TGCGCCAGCAGCTTGGATACAGCGGGAGGGCCGAAAGATACGCAGTATTTT	CASSLDTAGGPKDTQYF
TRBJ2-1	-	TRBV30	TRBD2	TGTGCCTGGACGGGGGGAAGAGAGCAGTTCTTC	CAWTGGREQFF
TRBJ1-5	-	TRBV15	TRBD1	TGTGCCACCAGCAGGGAACCGGGACAGGCTTATAGCAATCAGCCCCAGCATTTT	CATSREPGQAYSNQPQHF
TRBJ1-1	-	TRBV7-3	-	TGTGCCAGCAGCTACCTCCCCACCCCCGGGAGGTTAACTGAAGCTTTCTTT	CASSYLPTPGRLTEAFF
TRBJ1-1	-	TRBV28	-	TGTGCCATCTCAGAAGGGGGTGAAGCTTTCTTT	CAISEGGEAFF
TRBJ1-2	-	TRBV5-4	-	TGTGCCAGCAATCCGGGGGGGGGATATGGCTACACCTTC	CASNPGGGYGYTF
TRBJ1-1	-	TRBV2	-	TGTGCCAGCAGCGCCCTGGCGGGAGGCACTGAAGCTTTCTTT	CASSALAGGTEAFF
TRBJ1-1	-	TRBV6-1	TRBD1	TGTGCCAGCAGTGAAGCGTCGGGACAGGGGCGTGAAGCTTTCTTT	CASSEASGQGREAFF
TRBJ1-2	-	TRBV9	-	TGTGCCAGCAGCGTACAGGGCCAAGGGGTTGGCTACACCTTC	CASSVQGQGVGYTF
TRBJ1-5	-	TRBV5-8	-	TGTGCCAGCAGCTTACAGGGTGGACGTGTAAGCAATCAGCCCCAGCATTTT	CASSLQGGRVSNQPQHF
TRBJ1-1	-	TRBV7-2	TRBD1	TGTGCCAGCAGCTTAGAAGGGCAGGGGGGCACTGAAGCTTTCTTT	CASSLEGQGGTEAFF
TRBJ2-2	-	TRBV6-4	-	TGTGCCAGCAGTGACGGAGAGAGCGGGGAGCTGTTTTTT	CASSDGESGELFF
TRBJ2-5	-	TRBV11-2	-	TGTGCCAGCAGCCCCGTCAACCAGGGAGAGACCCAGTACTTC	CASSPVNQGETQYF
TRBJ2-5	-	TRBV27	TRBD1	TGTGCCAGCACCGGACAGGGGGCTCGGGAGACCCAGTACTTC	CASTGQGARETQYF
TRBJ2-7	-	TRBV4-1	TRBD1	TGCGCCAGCAGCCAAGTGGGACAGCGGAACGAGCAGTACTTC	CASSQVGQRNEQYF
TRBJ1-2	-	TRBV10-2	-	TGCGCCAGCAGTGAGACCATCAGCGATTATGGCTACACCTTC	CASSETISDYGYTF
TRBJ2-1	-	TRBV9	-	TGTGCCAGCAGCGTAGTTCAGGTGGCACAGGACGACAATGAGCAGTTCTTC	CASSVVQVAQDDNEQFF
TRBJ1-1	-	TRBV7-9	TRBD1	TGTGCCAGCAGCTTAGGACAGGGGGCGAACACTGAAGCTTTCTTT	CASSLGQGANTEAFF
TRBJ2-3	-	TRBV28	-	TGTGCCACCTATGGGCCTCGCACAGATACGCAGTATTTT	CATYGPRTDTQYF
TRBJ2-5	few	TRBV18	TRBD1	TGTGCCAGCTCACCCCCGGGACAGTCGGGGACCCAGTACTTC	CASSPPGQSGTQYF
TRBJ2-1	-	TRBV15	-	TGTGCCACCAGCAGAGAAGGTACGGGTCGCGATGAGCAGTTCTTC	CATSREGTGRDEQFF
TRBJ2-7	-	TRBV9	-	TGTGCCAGCAGCCGGATGAGTGGCGGTGGTGGCGAGCAGTACTTC	CASSRMSGGGGEQYF